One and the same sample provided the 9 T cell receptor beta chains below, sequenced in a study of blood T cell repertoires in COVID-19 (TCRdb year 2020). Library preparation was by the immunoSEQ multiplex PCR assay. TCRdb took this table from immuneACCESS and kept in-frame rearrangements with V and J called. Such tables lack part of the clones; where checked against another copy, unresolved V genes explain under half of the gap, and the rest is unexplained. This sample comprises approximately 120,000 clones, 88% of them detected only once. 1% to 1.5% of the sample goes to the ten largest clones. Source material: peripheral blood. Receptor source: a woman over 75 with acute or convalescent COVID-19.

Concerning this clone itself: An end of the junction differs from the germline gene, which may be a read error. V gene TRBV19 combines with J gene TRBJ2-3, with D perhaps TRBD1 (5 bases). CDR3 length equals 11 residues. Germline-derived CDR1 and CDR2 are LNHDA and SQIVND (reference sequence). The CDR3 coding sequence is TGTGCCAGTAGTGAGCTAGGACACCGGGTTTTT. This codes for CASSELGHRVF.

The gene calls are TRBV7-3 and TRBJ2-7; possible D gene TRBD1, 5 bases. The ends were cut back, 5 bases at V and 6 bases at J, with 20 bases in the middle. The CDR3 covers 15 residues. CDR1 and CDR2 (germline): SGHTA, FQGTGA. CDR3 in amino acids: CASSPTGATGSEQYF. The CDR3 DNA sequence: TGTGCCAGCAGCCCGACTGGGGCGACCGGGTCCGAGCAGTACTTC.

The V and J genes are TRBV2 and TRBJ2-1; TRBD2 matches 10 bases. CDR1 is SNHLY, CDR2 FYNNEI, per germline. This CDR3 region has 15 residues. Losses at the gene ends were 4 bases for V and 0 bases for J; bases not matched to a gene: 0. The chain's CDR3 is CASSASGSSYNEQFF. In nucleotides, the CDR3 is TGTGCCAGCAGTGCTAGCGGGAGCTCCTACAATGAGCAGTTCTTC.

The chain's CDR3 is CASTILPGQGTYEQYF. DNA of the CDR3: TGTGCCAGCACCATACTTCCGGGACAGGGAACCTACGAGCAGTACTTC. This chain connects TRBV28 to TRBJ2-7, with 9 bases that match TRBD1. This CDR3 region has 16 residues. Germline values: CDR1 MDHEN, CDR2 SYDVKM. Trimming at V came to 7 bases and at J to 2 bases, leaving 12 bases not matched to a gene.

The CDR3 DNA reads TGTGCCAGCAACCCGGGACAGAGGAATTCACCCCTCCACTTT. This codes for CASNPGQRNSPLHF. The chain combines TRBV28 with TRBJ1-6; 7 bases match TRBD1. With V trimmed by 7 bases and J by 7 bases, 7 bases remained unmatched. Looked up from germline, CDR1 is MDHEN and CDR2 is SYDVKM. This CDR3 is 14 amino acids long.

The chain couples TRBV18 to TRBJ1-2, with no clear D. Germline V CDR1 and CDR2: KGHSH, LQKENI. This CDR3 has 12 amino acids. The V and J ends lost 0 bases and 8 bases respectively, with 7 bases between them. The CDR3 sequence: CASSPPAGGYTF. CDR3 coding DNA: TGTGCCAGCTCACCACCGGCGGGCGGCTACACCTTC.

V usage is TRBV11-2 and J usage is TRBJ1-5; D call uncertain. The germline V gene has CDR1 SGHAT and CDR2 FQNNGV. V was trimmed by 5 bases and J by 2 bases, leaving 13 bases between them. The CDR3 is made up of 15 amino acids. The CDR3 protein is CASSATDGGNQPQHF. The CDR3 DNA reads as TGTGCCAGCAGCGCAACAGACGGGGGCAATCAGCCCCAGCATTTT.

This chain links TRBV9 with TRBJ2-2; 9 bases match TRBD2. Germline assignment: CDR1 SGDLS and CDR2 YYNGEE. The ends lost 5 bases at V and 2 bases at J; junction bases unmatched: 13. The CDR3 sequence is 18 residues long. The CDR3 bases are TGTGCCAGCAGAGCGTCTAGCGGGGAGGGGCCAAACACCGGGGAGCTGTTTTTT. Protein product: CASRASSGEGPNTGELFF. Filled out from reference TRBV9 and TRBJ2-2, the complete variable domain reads DSGVTQTPKHLITATGQRVTLRCSPRSGDLSVYWYQQSLDQGLQFLIQYYNGEERAKGNILERFSAQQFPDLHSELNLSSLELGDSALYFCASRASSGEGPNTGELFFGEGSRLTVL.

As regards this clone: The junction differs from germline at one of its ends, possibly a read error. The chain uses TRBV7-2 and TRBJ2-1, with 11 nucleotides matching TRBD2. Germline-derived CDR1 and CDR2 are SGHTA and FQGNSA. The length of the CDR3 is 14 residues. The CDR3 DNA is TGTGCCAGCAGCCAGGGGACTAGCGGACATCCGCGGCTCTTC. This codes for CASSQGTSGHPRLF.